The 7 T cell receptor beta chains in this list originate from one sample, sequenced in a study of cytomegalovirus exposure and HLA in healthy donors. Some clones are missing from TCRdb's copy, which holds only in-frame ones; the method was immunoSEQ multiplex PCR. The table records 90,000 or so clones, less than 85% of them present only once. Sample: PBMCs. The receptor source for this set is a man aged 18 to 29 in good health and CMV-seropositive.

This chain joins TRBV19 and TRBJ1-2, with TRBD1 as a possible D gene (6 bases). Per germline, CDR1 LNHDA and CDR2 SQIVND (reference sequence). CDR3 length: 14 residues. Trimming shortened V by 3 bases and J by 4 bases, and 12 bases separated the two germline ends. The CDR3 DNA follows: TGTGCCAGTAGTATTTGGGGGCGCGGCTATGGCTACACCTTC. Translated, it gives CASSIWGRGYGYTF.

The chain uses TRBV7-3 and TRBJ2-3, with D maybe TRBD1 (6 bases). CDR3 length: 13 amino acids. Trimming took off 3 bases at V and 3 bases at J, with 7 bases between the two ends. Germline V CDR1 and CDR2: SGHTA, FQGTGA. The CDR3 bases are TGTGCCAGCAGCTTCGGACAGACAGATACGCAGTATTTT. Its protein is CASSFGQTDTQYF. Full variable domain (remainder filled in from reference TRBV7-3 and TRBJ2-3): GAGVSQTPSNKVTEKGKYVELRCDPISGHTALYWYRQSLGQGPEFLIYFQGTGAADDSGLPNDRFFAVRPEGSVSTLKIQRTERGDSAVYLCASSFGQTDTQYFGPGTRLTVL.

The chain recombines TRBV5-4 with TRBJ2-1; D is possibly TRBD1 (6 bases). Germline V gene sequence: CDR1 SGHNT, CDR2 YYREEE (reference sequence). V was trimmed by 4 bases and J by 4 bases, leaving 15 bases between them. This CDR3 has 15 amino acids. The CDR3 region has the DNA TGTGCCAGCAGCACCGGACAGAGGTATTACAATGAGCAGTTCTTC. This translates into CASSTGQRYYNEQFF.

The chain links TRBV6-1 to TRBJ2-7, with TRBD1 matching over 8 bases. CDR1 is MNHNS, CDR2 SASEGT, per germline. The CDR3 has 14 residues. V shed 7 bases and J 0 bases; nucleotides not matched to a gene: 5. This chain's CDR3 is CASTRQGSSYEQYV. CDR3 nucleotide sequence: TGTGCCAGCACCCGACAGGGGAGCTCCTACGAGCAGTACGTC.

V usage is TRBV4-1 and J usage is TRBJ2-5; 11 nucleotides match TRBD1. Trimming took 1 base from V and 0 from J; bases not matched to a gene: 7. Per germline, CDR1 MGHRA and CDR2 YSYEKL. There are 18 residues in the CDR3. CDR3: CASSQVHPGQGDQETQYF. CDR3 DNA sequence: TGCGCCAGCAGCCAAGTCCACCCGGGACAGGGGGACCAAGAGACCCAGTACTTC.

This clone has just a few counts. The chain employs TRBV29-1 and TRBJ2-1, with D unclear. The V gene lost 3 bases and the J gene lost 0 bases, with 9 bases spanning the gap. Looked up from germline, CDR1 is SQVTM and CDR2 is ANQGSEA. The CDR3 sequence is 14 residues long. The CDR3 nucleotides are TGCAGCGTTGATTCACTGAGCTCCTACAATGAGCAGTTCTTC. Amino acids: CSVDSLSSYNEQFF.

The chain recombines TRBV9 with TRBJ2-1, with 15 bases aligning to TRBD2. The CDR3 length is 17 residues. The germline V gene has CDR1 SGDLS and CDR2 YYNGEE. V lost 3 bases to trimming and J lost 3 bases; unmatched junction nucleotides: 4. The CDR3 here is CASSAGLAGGFYNEQFF. CDR3 nucleotide sequence: TGTGCCAGCAGCGCAGGACTAGCGGGAGGGTTCTACAATGAGCAGTTCTTC.